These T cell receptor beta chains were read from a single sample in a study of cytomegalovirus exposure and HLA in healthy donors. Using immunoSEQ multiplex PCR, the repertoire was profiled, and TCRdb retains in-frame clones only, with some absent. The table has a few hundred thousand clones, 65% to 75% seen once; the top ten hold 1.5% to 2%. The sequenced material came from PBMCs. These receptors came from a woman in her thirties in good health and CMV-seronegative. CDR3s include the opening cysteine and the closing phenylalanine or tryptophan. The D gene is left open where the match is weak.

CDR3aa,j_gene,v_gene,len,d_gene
CASSEAPVLETQYF,TRBJ2-5,TRBV2,14,NA
CASSTGTGERQPQHF,TRBJ1-5,TRBV11-2,15,TRBD1
CASSIFSVLPNTEAFF,TRBJ1-1,TRBV19,16,NA
CASSQDLLAGIFDEQFF,TRBJ2-1,TRBV14,17,TRBD2
CASSSSQGARANYGYTF,TRBJ1-2,TRBV11-2,17,TRBD1
CSVGPSGSETQYF,TRBJ2-5,TRBV29-1,13,TRBD2
CASRLNTEAFF,TRBJ1-1,TRBV6-1,11,NA
CASSVRQGPNSPLHF,TRBJ1-6,TRBV9,15,TRBD1
CASSPPADTQYF,TRBJ2-3,TRBV9,12,NA
CASSQRLAGVISSYNEQFF,TRBJ2-1,TRBV4-1,19,TRBD2
CASSPSGDYNYGYTF,TRBJ1-2,TRBV18,15,NA
CASSIIGRGYEQYF,TRBJ2-7,TRBV19,14,NA
CSAGQLNTEAFF,TRBJ1-1,TRBV29-1,12,TRBD1
CASSVGTSGGQETQYF,TRBJ2-5,TRBV9,16,TRBD2
CASSLGLAGGPRNEQFF,TRBJ2-1,TRBV11-2,17,TRBD2
CASSSEGNQPQHF,TRBJ1-5,TRBV2,13,NA
CASKMDKASDTQYF,TRBJ2-3,TRBV13,14,NA
CASSPRGSYNEQFF,TRBJ2-1,TRBV9,14,NA
CASQLGATSGYEQYF,TRBJ2-7,TRBV5-4,15,TRBD2
CASSATGGPNPNYGYTF,TRBJ1-2,TRBV5-6,17,TRBD1
CAWSSYRGIQETQYF,TRBJ2-5,TRBV30,15,NA
CASSVDSGDEQFF,TRBJ2-1,TRBV9,13,TRBD2
CASSRSQSINEQFF,TRBJ2-1,TRBV6-6,14,NA
CASSHTGFLEQYF,TRBJ2-7,TRBV7-2,13,NA
CASSMGDRESREAFF,TRBJ1-1,TRBV19,15,TRBD1
CATGQGYGYTF,TRBJ1-2,TRBV19,11,TRBD1
CASSLGTAADTQYF,TRBJ2-3,TRBV7-2,14,NA